One and the same sample provided the 27 T cell receptor beta chains below, sequenced in a study of blood T cells in healthy people across ages. Alongside a J-beta primer mix, a sample-barcoded 5' primer served in a second PCR lasting about 7 to 11 cycles. TCRdb reanalysed the 5' RACE reads using MiXCR and keeps one entry per CDR3 protein. The sample has more than 650,000 distinct CDR3 sequences, about 26% seen once. This sample was also put to use in a study of T cells of mothers and their children.

The sample was blood. The receptors derive from a boy under 18 in good health.

The chain combines TRBV5-6 with TRBJ1-1; D remains ambiguous. The V end lost 1 base, the J end lost 6 bases, and 4 bases lay between the germline ends. This CDR3 spans 11 amino acids. Germline-derived CDR1 and CDR2 are SGHDT and YYEEEE. The CDR3 is CASSLQAEAFF. The CDR3 bases are TGTGCCAGCAGCTTGCAAGCTGAAGCTTTCTTT.

The rearrangement joins TRBV28 to TRBJ1-3; D is possibly TRBD1 (5 bases). With 3 bases removed from V and 4 bases from J, the gap between germline ends came to 13 bases. The CDR3 contains 15 residues. CDR1 MDHEN and CDR2 SYDVKM come from the germline V gene. CDR3 protein: CASSFPRGRGNTIYF. CDR3 bases: TGTGCCAGCAGTTTTCCCCGGGGGAGAGGAAACACCATATATTTT.

Turning to this clonotype: An end of the junction differs from the germline gene, which may be a read error. The genes are TRBV20-1 and TRBJ1-1, with unresolved D. The CDR3 has 16 residues. The germline gives CDR1 DFQATT, CDR2 SNEGSKA (reference sequence). The CDR3 DNA follows: TGCGGTGCTAGAGATAATAACGGACGGATGAACACTGAAGCTTTCTTT. Its translation is CGARDNNGRMNTEAFF.

V and J are TRBV30 and TRBJ2-1; D is uncertain. Trimming left V 4 bases short and J 2 bases short, with 12 bases between. From germline, CDR1 is GTSNPN and CDR2 SVGIG (reference sequence). The CDR3 totals 14 residues. CDR3 amino acids: CAWNGLLTYNEQFF. CDR3 DNA sequence: TGTGCCTGGAACGGGCTCTTAACCTACAATGAGCAGTTCTTC.

The chain combines TRBV20-1 with TRBJ2-5, with TRBD1 matching over 8 bases. TRBJ2-1 explains the end of the DNA better; the J call may be wrong. Germline V CDR1 and CDR2: DFQATT, SNEGSKA (reference sequence). The CDR3 has 15 amino acids. The CDR3 loop is CSAREPQTGVNEQFF. The CDR3 DNA reads TGCAGTGCTAGAGAGCCCCAGACAGGGGTCAATGAGCAGTTCTTC.

This clonotype occurred a few times. The chain combines TRBV5-1 with TRBJ2-6; possibly TRBD2 for D (6 bases). Germline assignment: CDR1 SGHRS and CDR2 YFSETQ. This CDR3 comprises 16 residues. The V end lost 6 bases, the J end lost 1 base, and 14 bases lay between the germline ends. Written as DNA, the CDR3 is TGCGCCAGCAATAAGGAGGGTAGGTCTGGGGCCAACGTCCTGACTTTC. Its protein is CASNKEGRSGANVLTF. Using reference TRBV5-1 and TRBJ2-6 for the parts outside the CDR3, the full variable domain is KAGVTQTPRYLIKTRGQQVTLSCSPISGHRSVSWYQQTPGQGLQFLFEYFSETQRNKGNFPGRFSGRQFSNSRSEMNVSTLELGDSALYLCASNKEGRSGANVLTFGAGSRLTVL.

The table lists this clonotype with a few counts. DNA for the CDR3: TGTGCCAGCAGCCCCAGAGAGGGGGCTTCGGATCAGCCCCAGCATTTT. Residues: CASSPREGASDQPQHF. This chain uses TRBV4-2 with TRBJ1-5; 7 positions match TRBD1. Germline-derived CDR1 and CDR2 are LGHNA and YNFKEQ. Trimming at V came to 4 bases and at J to 5 bases, leaving 11 bases not matched to a gene. The CDR3 sequence is 16 residues long.

This clonotype was seen a handful of times. The chain joins TRBV6-2 or TRBV6-3 to TRBJ2-2; D may correspond to TRBD1 or TRBD2 (5 bases each). Germline V lookup: CDR1 MNHEY, CDR2 SVGEGT. V was trimmed by 10 bases and J by 4 bases, leaving 19 bases between them. This CDR3 is 15 amino acids long. The CDR3 coding sequence is TGTGCCACCCCGAGGGGCCCGGGCCCCACCGGGGAGCTGTTTTTT. This codes for CATPRGPGPTGELFF.

This clonotype showed up just a few times. The chain joins TRBV12-3 or TRBV12-4 to TRBJ1-4, with TRBD1 as a possible D gene (5 bases). The V end lost 1 base, the J end lost 7 bases, and 19 bases lay between the germline ends. The CDR3 extends over 17 amino acids. The CDR3 loop is CASSLGSRGDGSEKLFF. CDR3 DNA sequence: TGTGCCAGCAGTTTAGGGTCACGAGGGGACGGTAGTGAAAAACTGTTTTTT.

The rearrangement joins TRBV6-1 to TRBJ2-7; D is perhaps TRBD1 (7 bases). Trimming took off 4 bases at V and 0 bases at J, with 13 bases between the two ends. Germline V gene lookup returns CDR1 MNHNS and CDR2 SASEGT. The length of the CDR3 is 15 residues. DNA for the CDR3: TGTGCCAGCAGTGTGGAGGGGGCCACCTCCTACGAGCAGTACTTC. Its translation is CASSVEGATSYEQYF.

This clonotype was counted a few times. The chain links TRBV6-6 to TRBJ2-7; TRBD1 agrees at 11 bases. The J call may be faulty, since TRBJ2-5 better matches the DNA end. CDR3 length equals 15 residues. Germline CDR1 is MNHNY and CDR2 is SVGAGI (reference sequence). The CDR3 DNA is TGTGCCAGCAGTAGGGGACAGGGGGATCGAGAGACCCAGTACTTC. Its protein is CASSRGQGDRETQYF.

The V gene is TRBV14, the J gene TRBJ2-2; 7 positions agree with TRBD1. The CDR3 runs to 16 residues. The germline CDR1 and CDR2 sequences are SGHDN and FVKESK. The V and J ends lost 4 bases and 1 base, in that order; junction bases with no gene match: 6. The CDR3 nucleotides are TGTGCCAGCAGCCTAATTCGGACAGGGAACACCGGGGAGCTGTTTTTT. Translated: CASSLIRTGNTGELFF.

V gene TRBV18 combines with J gene TRBJ2-1; no reliable D call. CDR1 and CDR2 (germline): KGHSH, LQKENI. The CDR3 runs 16 residues. Trimming stripped 0 bases from V and 6 bases from J, with 15 bases between. The CDR3: CASSPPGITGGNEQFF. The CDR3 region has the DNA TGTGCCAGCTCACCACCGGGCATCACGGGTGGCAATGAGCAGTTCTTC.

The chain links TRBV6-4 to TRBJ2-3, with 10 bases that match TRBD2. CDR1 and CDR2 from the germline V gene are MRHNA and SNTAGT. The CDR3 contains 15 residues. The trim removed 3 bases at V and 2 bases at J, leaving 2 bases unmatched. CDR3 coding DNA: TGTGCCAGCAGTGATAGCGGGGGGTCCACAGATACGCAGTATTTT. This sequence encodes CASSDSGGSTDTQYF.

The V gene is TRBV5-6, the J gene TRBJ2-3; D call uncertain. There are 18 residues in the CDR3. V gave up 0 bases and J gave up 6 bases, with 23 bases separating them. Germline CDR1 and CDR2: SGHDT and YYEEEE. The CDR3 region is CASSLAGPYGFGADTQYF. The CDR3 nucleotides read TGTGCCAGCAGCTTGGCCGGGCCCTACGGGTTCGGTGCGGATACGCAGTATTTT.

The V and J genes are TRBV29-1 and TRBJ2-7, with TRBD2 matching 8 bases. This CDR3 contains 16 residues. With V trimmed by 4 bases and J by 6 bases, 17 bases remained unmatched. CDR1 is SQVTM and CDR2 is ANQGSEA in the germline V gene. CDR3 coding DNA: TGCAGCGTTGCCCCGTCCACGGGAGGGCCTCGCGTCGAGCAGTACTTC. Protein product: CSVAPSTGGPRVEQYF.

V gene TRBV20-1 combines with J gene TRBJ2-7, with TRBD2 matching 8 bases. CDR1 and CDR2 (germline): DFQATT, SNEGSKA (reference sequence). The V gene end was trimmed by 6 bases and the J gene end by 8 bases; junction bases not matched to a gene: 18. There are 15 residues in the CDR3. The CDR3 coding sequence is TGCAGTGCCGATGGCGGGGGTAGCGGGGATCAGCAGCAGTACTTC. Its translation: CSADGGGSGDQQQYF.

The chain combines TRBV20-1 with TRBJ1-2; tentatively, D is TRBD1 (6 bases). The CDR3 contains 13 residues. CDR1 is DFQATT and CDR2 is SNEGSKA in the germline V gene (reference sequence). V gave up 3 bases and J gave up 8 bases, with 16 bases separating them. Here the CDR3 reads CSASSTGTGGYTF. CDR3 in DNA: TGCAGTGCTAGCTCCACAGGGACCGGGGGCTACACCTTC.

The chain couples TRBV21-1 to TRBJ1-3; the DNA was not compared with TRBD1, the D call given in the table. TRBV21-1 is deemed a pseudogene. This CDR3 spans 19 amino acids. The CDR3: CASSPSGSCVPLSGNTIYF. In DNA, the CDR3 is TGTGCCAGCAGCCCTTCCGGGTCCTGCGTCCCCCTCTCTGGAAACACCATATATTTT.

This clonotype was counted at least ten times. The gene calls are TRBV5-1 and TRBJ2-5; D tentatively reads TRBD1 or TRBD2 (6 bases each). Deletions cut 4 bases from V and 5 bases from J, with 15 bases between. Germline V lookup: CDR1 SGHRS, CDR2 YFSETQ. This CDR3 comprises 14 residues. This CDR3 is CASSLTGAGETQYF. In nucleotides, the CDR3 is TGCGCCAGCAGCCTGACGGGGGCAGGGGAGACCCAGTACTTC. Based on the CDR3 plus reference TRBV5-1 and TRBJ2-5, the full variable domain is KAGVTQTPRYLIKTRGQQVTLSCSPISGHRSVSWYQQTPGQGLQFLFEYFSETQRNKGNFPGRFSGRQFSNSRSEMNVSTLELGDSALYLCASSLTGAGETQYFGPGTRLLVL.

A few counts support this clonotype. This chain connects TRBV2 to TRBJ2-5; D is ambiguous. Trimming stripped 3 bases from V and 1 base from J, with 9 bases between. The germline V gene has CDR1 SNHLY and CDR2 FYNNEI. There are 14 residues in the CDR3. DNA of the CDR3: TGTGCCAGCAGTGACCCCCTATGCCAAGAGACCCAGTACTTC. Protein: CASSDPLCQETQYF.

CDR3 residues: CSAIARRGGHNEQFF. CDR3 nucleotide sequence: TGCAGTGCTATCGCTAGGCGGGGGGGCCACAATGAGCAGTTCTTC. The V gene is TRBV20-1, the J gene TRBJ2-1; the match to TRBD2 covers 9 bases. Germline V gene data show CDR1 as DFQATT and CDR2 as SNEGSKA (reference sequence). The CDR3 covers 15 residues. The ends lost 4 bases at V and 5 bases at J; junction bases unmatched: 9.

The chain employs TRBV6-5 and TRBJ2-7; D remains ambiguous. The V gene's germline CDR1 is MNHEY and CDR2 SVGAGI. Trimming removed 0 bases from V and 6 bases from J, with 15 bases in between. This CDR3 region has 15 residues. CDR3: CASSYSRQVTGEQYF. In nucleotides, the CDR3 is TGTGCCAGCAGTTACTCGAGGCAGGTCACGGGCGAGCAGTACTTC.

V is TRBV2 and J is TRBJ2-5, with D possibly matching TRBD2 (6 bases). Germline V lookup: CDR1 SNHLY, CDR2 FYNNEI. The CDR3 runs 11 residues. The CDR3 DNA reads TGTGCTGGGGAGGCCGGAGAGACCCAGTACTTC. Translation: CAGEAGETQYF.

The chain couples TRBV20-1 to TRBJ2-7, with 8 bases identical to TRBD2. Trimming took 5 bases from V and 0 from J; bases not matched to a gene: 3. The germline V gene has CDR1 DFQATT and CDR2 SNEGSKA (reference sequence). The CDR3 is made up of 13 amino acids. The CDR3 nucleotides are TGCAGTGCTCAAGGACTAGCCTCCTACGAGCAGTACTTC. It specifies CSAQGLASYEQYF.

The DNA for the CDR3 is TGCAGTGCAAGGACAGGGGGCGGTGAAAAACTGTTTTTT. Residues: CSARTGGGEKLFF. The chain carries TRBV20-1 and TRBJ1-4; TRBD1 aligns across 11 bases. Germline CDR1 is DFQATT and CDR2 is SNEGSKA (reference sequence). This CDR3 region has 13 residues. The V gene end was trimmed by 6 bases and the J gene end by 7 bases; junction bases not matched to a gene: 4.

This clonotype was detected a few times. The J gene is TRBJ2-1, the V gene TRBV5-1; 10 nucleotides align to TRBD2. Germline V gene data show CDR1 as SGHRS and CDR2 as YFSETQ. The CDR3 spans 16 residues. With V trimmed by 0 bases and J by 7 bases, 7 bases remained unmatched. CDR3 in amino acids: CASSLAWASGGNEQFF. The CDR3 DNA sequence: TGCGCCAGCAGCTTGGCCTGGGCTAGCGGGGGTAATGAGCAGTTCTTC.